Shown below are 14 T cell receptor beta chains from a single sample sequenced in a study of cytomegalovirus exposure and HLA in healthy donors. The PCR made use of 60 Vbeta and 13 Jbeta primers. The table came from immunoSEQ multiplex PCR; TCRdb's copy has only in-frame clones and leaves some out. The sample lists around 130,000 clones, roughly 8.3% occurring once. Sequences were obtained from PBMCs. Receptors originate from a man aged 40-55 years in good health and CMV-seronegative.

In this sample, this clone turned up a few times. The V and J genes are TRBV28 and TRBJ1-5, with D hard to call. V lost 10 bases to trimming and J lost 5 bases, with 12 bases between them. Germline V lookup: CDR1 MDHEN, CDR2 SYDVKM. CDR3 length equals 12 residues. DNA of the CDR3: TGTGCCACCAGAGAGGGTCATCAGCCCCAGCATTTT. It codes for CATREGHQPQHF.

This clone was counted between two and nine times. The chain links TRBV9 to TRBJ1-1, with 8 bases aligning to TRBD1. This CDR3 spans 14 amino acids. Germline CDR1 reads SGDLS; CDR2 reads YYNGEE. V was pared by 0 bases and J by 11 bases, with 9 bases of the junction left unmatched. The CDR3 region is CASSVAPDREKAFF. CDR3 bases: TGTGCCAGCAGCGTAGCTCCGGACAGGGAGAAGGCTTTCTTT.

This clone occurred a few times. The V gene is TRBV27, the J gene TRBJ2-7; 14 bases are shared with TRBD2. CDR3 length: 15 amino acids. The germline CDR1 and CDR2 sequences are MNHEY and SMNVEV (reference sequence). Trimming removed 5 bases from V and 6 bases from J; junction bases left unmatched: 6. The CDR3 DNA sequence: TGTGCCAGCAGTCAGACTAGCGGGGGGGCTCGCGAGCAGTACTTC. Translating gives CASSQTSGGAREQYF.

The chain is built from TRBV7-9 and TRBJ1-2; TRBD1 aligns across 12 bases. Unmatched junction bases numbered 14, after V lost 4 bases and J lost 2 bases. This CDR3 is built from 19 residues. The V gene's germline CDR1 is SEHNR and CDR2 FQNEAQ (reference sequence). The CDR3 reads CASSSGARDRGRRNYGYTF. DNA for the CDR3: TGTGCCAGCAGCTCTGGGGCCCGGGACAGGGGGCGCAGGAACTATGGCTACACCTTC.

The J gene is TRBJ2-7, the V gene TRBV9, with 8 bases identical to TRBD2. After removal of 0 bases from V and 6 bases from J, the junction contained 2 bases not matched to a gene. Germline assignment: CDR1 SGDLS and CDR2 YYNGEE. CDR3 length: 13 residues. The CDR3 sequence: CASSVAGGREQYF. The CDR3 DNA sequence: TGTGCCAGCAGCGTAGCGGGAGGGCGCGAGCAGTACTTC.

The J gene is TRBJ2-7, the V gene TRBV7-2; 9 positions match TRBD2. The CDR3 has 16 amino acids. Germline assignment: CDR1 SGHTA and CDR2 FQGNSA. Trimming took 7 bases from V and 0 from J; bases not matched to a gene: 10. CDR3 loop: CASTFRAGGLSYEQYF. The CDR3 nucleotides read TGTGCCAGCACCTTCAGAGCGGGGGGACTCTCCTACGAGCAGTACTTC.

The rearrangement uses TRBV7-8 and TRBJ1-5; tentatively, D is TRBD1 (6 bases). This CDR3 has 15 amino acids. Trimming stripped 1 base from V and 4 bases from J, with 11 bases between. Germline assignment: CDR1 SGHVS and CDR2 FQNEAQ. The CDR3 coding sequence is TGTGCCAGCAGCTTAGAAGGACAGACAAATCAGCCCCAGCATTTT. Its translation is CASSLEGQTNQPQHF.

This clone came up a few times. The chain is built from TRBV6-5 and TRBJ1-4; D is possibly TRBD1 (6 bases). The CDR3 runs to 13 residues. Trimming removed 2 bases at V and 6 bases at J, with 7 bases between. From germline, CDR1 is MNHEY and CDR2 SVGAGI. DNA of the CDR3: TGTGCCAGCAGTTACAAGGGGGATGAAAAACTGTTTTTT. Its protein is CASSYKGDEKLFF.

This clone occurred a few times. CDR3 DNA: TGTGCCAGCAGCTTAAACGGGGGTCGCGGCTACACCTTC. It translates to CASSLNGGRGYTF. V and J are TRBV7-3 and TRBJ1-2; D perhaps matches TRBD1 (5 bases). In germline, CDR1 is SGHTA, CDR2 FQGTGA. CDR3 length: 13 amino acids. Deletions cut 1 base from V and 8 bases from J, with 11 bases between.

This chain connects TRBV10-3 to TRBJ2-7; 10 nucleotides line up with TRBD1. The CDR3 has 13 residues. Trimming at V came to 8 bases and at J to 1 base, leaving 2 bases not matched to a gene. Germline-derived CDR1 and CDR2 are ENHRY and SYGVKD. CDR3 sequence: CAIGTGASYEQYF. The CDR3 nucleotides read TGTGCCATCGGGACAGGGGCGTCCTACGAGCAGTACTTC.

This chain links TRBV13 with TRBJ2-3; TRBD2 agrees at 8 bases. This CDR3 has 18 amino acids. The J segment lost 2 bases and the V segment lost 4 bases, leaving 14 bases of the junction unmatched. Germline lookup yields CDR1 PRHDT and CDR2 FYEKMQ (reference sequence). The CDR3, as DNA: TGTGCCAGCAGCTCCCGATGGGAGCGGGGGCAATACACAGATACGCAGTATTTT. This sequence encodes CASSSRWERGQYTDTQYF.

The chain links TRBV4-3 to TRBJ1-2, with D uncertain. The CDR3 contains 16 residues. Germline CDR1 LGHNA, CDR2 YSLEER. Trimming took 0 bases from V and 6 from J, leaving 17 bases between them. The CDR3: CASSQDRDGIMNGYTF. Written as DNA, the CDR3 is TGCGCCAGCAGCCAAGATCGTGACGGGATTATGAATGGCTACACCTTC.

The chain has TRBV4-1 and TRBJ2-5; no clear D gene. The DNA end is more similar to TRBJ2-7, so the J call may be wrong. The CDR3 runs 12 residues. Germline CDR1 reads MGHRA; CDR2 reads YSYEKL. CDR3 DNA: TGCGCCAGCAGCCAAGAGAGCTACGAGCAGTACTTC. Amino acid sequence: CASSQESYEQYF.

This clone was observed a few times. The V call is TRBV18, the J call TRBJ1-6, with no clear D. CDR3 size: 13 residues. Looked up from germline, CDR1 is KGHSH and CDR2 is LQKENI. Trimming took off 3 bases at V and 10 bases at J, with 10 bases between the two ends. CDR3 amino acids: CASSPRGRSPLHF. For the CDR3, the DNA is TGTGCCAGCTCACCCCGGGGTCGATCACCCCTCCACTTT. The full variable domain, in which reference TRBV18 and TRBJ1-6 provide the parts outside the CDR3, is NAGVMQNPRHLVRRRGQEARLRCSPMKGHSHVYWYRQLPEEGLKFMVYLQKENIIDESGMPKERFSAEFPKEGPSILRIQQVVRGDSAAYFCASSPRGRSPLHFGNGTRLTVT.